This TCR beta chain was captured by sequencing in a study of blood T cell repertoires in COVID-19 (TCRdb year 2020). Looking at the study overall: Samples from collaborators originated in the United States, Italy and Spain and spanned both the acute and convalescent phases of COVID-19. The prospective study material was composed of cDNA or gDNA derived from T cells, B-cell-depleted T cells, or PBMCs. Subjects who had been exposed to COVID-19, were actively infected with it, or had recovered from it provided the deeply sampled blood TCRbeta repertoires that made up the dataset. The repertoires were released in a freely available public database meant as a resource for research on the immune response to SARS-CoV-2. Samples came from the ongoing ImmuneRACE study (first 160 participants) plus 1,254 subjects from 6 global collaborators. Nearly every sample came with metadata listing a de-identified subject ID, COVID-19 status, age in years and sex. Where available, HLA class I and class II types were obtained from metadata supplied by the sample provider rather than from assay-based typing.

The paper as a whole reports these results and caveats: Clinical and demographic metadata were provided uncurated, with the amount varying by source and participant.

The CDR3, cysteine through phenylalanine, is 13 amino acids long. The kept DNA is CDR3 alone, 39 bases in frame from the first base. V loses 1 base of germline sequence and J loses 5 bases, and the interval between the two ends is 11 bases. CDR1 SQVTM and CDR2 ANQGSEA are derived from the germline V gene. Worth noting for this clone: Its antigen target is currently unknown. Base qualities are not recorded, but no much larger clone differs from it by a single base.

At one collaborating source in Seattle, patients were enrolled during active infection and were followed longitudinally through the course of disease. The collaborating institutions used their own protocols to collect whole blood in K2EDTA tubes. For TCRbeta analysis, collaborators shipped samples as frozen whole blood, isolated PBMCs, or DNA extracted from either of those sample types. TCRbeta CDR3 regions were amplified from genomic DNA using the immunoSEQ Assay, a bias-controlled multiplex PCR. Concerning the study's data processing: Nucleated cell counts per sample were estimated from amplification of reference gene primers within the assay. To quantify the absolute abundance of each unique TCRbeta CDR3 rearrangement, sequence reads were collapsed and filtered. For each sample, productive Simpson clonality was calculated by taking the square root of Simpson's diversity index across productive rearrangements. Entries here come from immuneACCESS through TCRdb and include only in-frame sequences with V and J called. Some clones fail to appear in such tables; in the studies checked, an unresolved V gene covers under half of the shortfall, and the cause of the remainder is unknown. For V, J and clone size, that table is used; D and trimming come from the DNA. This sample is represented by about 180,000 clones; around nine tenths of them were singletons. The ten biggest clones cover around 0.6% of the sample.

Sequenced: peripheral blood. The receptor was derived from a man aged 55 to 70 with COVID-19, enrolled during active disease. Recombination connected TRBV29-1 to TRBJ2-5, and TRBD2 may be the D gene, going by 5 matching bases. The sequence in DNA is TGCAGCGTTGAAGGCTCTAGCCCCGAGACCCAGTACTTC. It is translated as CSVEGSSPETQYF.